The 11 T cell receptor beta chains in this list originate from one sample, sequenced in a study of response to subunit inactivated influenza vaccine. Each CDR3 protein gets one entry after TCRdb re-called the RT-PCR reads with MiXCR. The sample lists approximately 530,000 distinct CDR3 sequences; 10% to 15% were seen once. The sequencing here drew on PBMCs from blood, taken 45 days after vaccination. The receptors originated from a man between 50 and 59 years old who received an inactivated influenza vaccine.

The J gene is TRBJ2-1, the V gene TRBV29-1; a possible D gene is TRBD2 (5 bases). The CDR3 contains 18 residues. Germline CDR1 SQVTM, CDR2 ANQGSEA. The V and J ends lost 0 bases and 0 bases respectively, with 18 bases between them. The CDR3 spells CSVEDPAGVPSSYNEQFF. The CDR3 DNA follows: TGCAGCGTTGAAGATCCAGCCGGGGTTCCGAGCTCCTACAATGAGCAGTTCTTC.

This clonotype was counted between two and nine times. The junction does not match germline at one end; this may be a read error. V gene TRBV6-1 combines with J gene TRBJ2-2; D ambiguous. Germline CDR1 and CDR2: MNHNS and SASEGT. The length of the CDR3 is 14 residues. The CDR3: CASSQAPYTGELFF. CDR3 nucleotides: TGTGCCAGCAGTCAAGCACCGTACACCGGGGAGCTGTTTTTT.

This clonotype was counted ten times or more. The chain links TRBV10-2 to TRBJ2-7; no definite D call. The ends were cut back, 3 bases at V and 6 bases at J, with 18 bases in the middle. This CDR3 comprises 15 residues. Germline CDR1 WSHSY, CDR2 SAAADI. The CDR3 DNA reads TGCGCCAGCAGTGACGTCCCCATTATGGGCTCCGAGCAGTACTTC. This gives the protein CASSDVPIMGSEQYF.

Only a few counts were recorded for this clonotype. The chain recombines TRBV27 with TRBJ2-1; TRBD1 agrees at 8 bases. V dropped 6 bases and J dropped 5; count of bases not matched to a gene: 12. CDR1 and CDR2 from the germline V gene are MNHEY and SMNVEV (reference sequence). This CDR3 spans 16 amino acids. CDR3 protein: CASRIIAGQGNNEQFF. The CDR3 bases are TGTGCCAGCAGAATAATCGCCGGACAGGGCAACAATGAGCAGTTCTTC.

The genes are TRBV30 and TRBJ2-7, with TRBD1 matching 7 bases. The J segment lost 6 bases and the V segment lost 5 bases, leaving 7 bases of the junction unmatched. The CDR3 extends over 12 amino acids. The germline gives CDR1 GTSNPN, CDR2 SVGIG (reference sequence). The CDR3 nucleotides read TGTGCCTGGGACAGGGTCGGTGCCGAGCAGTACTTC. Amino acids: CAWDRVGAEQYF.

The sample holds a few counts of this clonotype. The chain uses TRBV29-1 and TRBJ2-1; D may be TRBD2 (6 bases). This CDR3 comprises 16 residues. Trimming removed 3 bases from V and 7 bases from J, with 22 bases in between. Germline values: CDR1 SQVTM, CDR2 ANQGSEA. The CDR3 DNA reads as TGCAGCGTTGAGGCGTTAGAACCGGGAGTTGGGAATGAGCAGTTCTTC. It is translated as CSVEALEPGVGNEQFF.

This chain uses TRBV15 with TRBJ2-7; 7 bases are a match to TRBD2. V was clipped by 1 base and J by 0 bases; unmatched bases: 6. Germline-derived CDR1 and CDR2 are LNHNV and YYDKDF (reference sequence). CDR3 length equals 16 residues. The CDR3 reads CATSRGRRGSSYEQYF. The CDR3, as DNA: TGTGCCACCAGCAGAGGCAGGCGGGGGAGCTCCTACGAGCAGTACTTC.

V usage is TRBV29-1 and J usage is TRBJ1-5, with TRBD1 as a possible D gene (5 bases). V gave up 4 bases and J gave up 4 bases, with 11 bases separating them. The CDR3 is 13 residues long. CDR1 and CDR2 (germline): SQVTM, ANQGSEA. CDR3 amino acids: CSVGEGWNQPQHF. CDR3 nucleotides: TGCAGCGTTGGAGAGGGGTGGAATCAGCCCCAGCATTTT.

The rearrangement joins TRBV24-1 to TRBJ1-5; no reliable D call. Trimming left V 3 bases short and J 5 bases short, with 4 bases between. Germline assignment: CDR1 KGHDR and CDR2 SFDVKD. This CDR3 contains 12 residues. The CDR3 here is CATSDGDQPQHF. The CDR3 region has the DNA TGTGCCACCAGTGATGGGGATCAGCCCCAGCATTTT.

The V gene is TRBV28, the J gene TRBJ2-7; the match to TRBD1 covers 9 bases. This CDR3 region has 16 residues. Germline CDR1 is MDHEN and CDR2 is SYDVKM. The junction had 13 bases not matched to a gene; V was cut back by 8 bases and J by 2 bases. The DNA for the CDR3 is TGTGCCAGCCAAGTTACCGCCGGGACAGGGACCTACGAGCAGTACTTC. Amino acids: CASQVTAGTGTYEQYF.

Ten or more counts support this clonotype. DNA of the CDR3: TGTGCCAGCAGTCCGGACAGGGGCCTAGTGGGCAATCAGCCCCAGCATTTT. Protein product: CASSPDRGLVGNQPQHF. The chain is built from TRBV6-5 and TRBJ1-5; 9 bases line up with TRBD1. Germline values: CDR1 MNHEY, CDR2 SVGAGI. Losses at the gene ends were 5 bases for V and 2 bases for J; bases not matched to a gene: 10. The CDR3 has 17 amino acids.